This T cell receptor (beta chain) was captured in a study of a mutant IDH1 vaccine in newly diagnosed glioma. Time point: week 23, last vaccination. Vaccination used 300 ug of mutant IDH1 20-mer peptide per dose, with topical imiquimod. Method: immunoSEQ multiplex PCR; TCRdb's copy keeps in-frame clones and lacks some. This sample carries around 56,000 clones, about three quarters of them seen once, and the ten largest clones take roughly 8.4%. Worth noting for this clone: Its antigen is currently unknown.

The CDR3 totals 14 residues. The V gene end was trimmed by 8 bases and the J gene end by 3 bases; junction bases not matched to a gene: 7. Germline V gene sequence: CDR1 MGHRA, CDR2 YSYEKL. The sequence was obtained from a woman aged 40 to 50 with glioma. Some clones in this sample may be carry-over from other donors' samples. Sequencing was performed on PBMCs, taken from a glioma patient whose treatment included an IDH1 peptide vaccine. This chain uses TRBV4-1 with TRBJ2-4, with TRBD1 identical over 7 bases. The CDR3 DNA reads as TGCGCCAGCGCCTCCGACAGGGACAAAAACATTCAGTACTTC. Translating gives CASASDRDKNIQYF.